The 6 T cell receptor beta chains in this list originate from one sample, sequenced in a study of CD8 T cells in Susac syndrome. Reverse transcription of roughly 0.45 to 1 ug RNA used random hexamers. A single record per CDR3 protein comes from TCRdb applying MiXCR to the immunoSEQ multiplex PCR reads. Here the sample spans some 200,000 distinct CDR3 sequences, roughly 94% being singletons. The specimen sequenced was CD8+ T cells from PBMCs. These receptors were collected from a human donor with Susac syndrome.

The table lists this clonotype with a few counts. The J gene is TRBJ2-1, the V gene TRBV5-1; unclear D gene. The CDR3 extends over 9 amino acids. Germline values: CDR1 SGHRS, CDR2 YFSETQ. This CDR3 reads CVKLRKQFF. The CDR3 DNA sequence: TGCGTCAAGCTCCGCAAGCAGTTCTTC.

The V gene is TRBV27, the J gene TRBJ1-2; D call uncertain. This CDR3 is 13 amino acids long. Germline V gives CDR1 MNHEY, CDR2 SMNVEV (reference sequence). V was cut by 5 bases and J by 3 bases, with 10 bases left in between. The CDR3 sequence is CASSGADYYGYTF. The CDR3 nucleotides read TGTGCCAGCAGTGGTGCAGACTACTATGGCTACACCTTC.

This sequence joins TRBV29-1 and TRBJ2-2, with D perhaps TRBD1 (6 bases). CDR1 and CDR2 (germline): SQVTM, ANQGSEA. V dropped 6 bases and J dropped 2 bases, with 10 bases sitting between them. This CDR3 is built from 13 residues. The CDR3 sequence is CSVEQGNTGELFF. CDR3 bases: TGCAGCGTCGAACAGGGCAACACCGGGGAGCTGTTTTTT.

V gene TRBV21-1 combines with J gene TRBJ2-7; the table's TRBD2 call for D was not verified on the DNA. TRBV21-1 is labeled a pseudogene. The CDR3 contains 17 residues. CDR3 bases: TGTGCCAGCAGCAAAATCATAGAGGGACTAGCGGGTCACGAGCAGTACTTC. This gives the protein CASSKIIEGLAGHEQYF.

V and J are TRBV9 and TRBJ2-6; perhaps TRBD1 as D (6 bases). V shed 2 bases and J shed 4 bases, with 13 bases lying between them. CDR3 length: 16 amino acids. Per germline, CDR1 SGDLS and CDR2 YYNGEE. The CDR3 is CASSVGAAWGANVLTF. CDR3 coding DNA: TGTGCCAGCAGCGTGGGGGCAGCGTGGGGGGCCAACGTCCTGACTTTC.

The chain recombines TRBV12-3 or TRBV12-4 with TRBJ2-1; TRBD2 is a possible D gene (6 bases). V lost 3 bases and J 7 bases, leaving 13 bases between the germline ends. The CDR3 sequence is 14 residues long. The CDR3 loop is CASSFSTGGNEQFF. CDR3 DNA sequence: TGTGCCAGCAGTTTTTCTACTGGGGGGAATGAGCAGTTCTTC.